The rows below give T cell receptor beta chains drawn from one sample of a study of cytomegalovirus exposure and HLA in healthy donors. Here immunoSEQ multiplex PCR was the method, and the copy in TCRdb shows in-frame clones only, minus some. The sample holds roughly 140,000 clones; 75% to 80% are singletons and the top ten take 1.7%. What was sequenced was PBMCs. The receptors stem from a woman aged 25 to 39 in good health and CMV-seronegative. Both conserved end residues are part of each CDR3. Fields, in order: V gene, clone size, D gene, J gene, CDR3 DNA, CDR3 protein. A D gene is named only where the DNA matches it firmly. Some rows have no size entry. The others give once, few or many, or a class for an expanded clone.

v_call: TRBV5-4; clone_size: few; d_call: NA; j_call: TRBJ2-5; cdr3_nt: TGTGCCAGCAGCTTGGCCATCCGCGGGCTGGAGACCCAGTACTTC; cdr3_aa: CASSLAIRGLETQYF
v_call: TRBV6-5; clone_size: NA; d_call: NA; j_call: TRBJ1-1; cdr3_nt: TGTGCCAGCAGTTTTCGGACAAACTCCGAAGCTTTCTTT; cdr3_aa: CASSFRTNSEAFF
v_call: TRBV14; clone_size: NA; d_call: NA; j_call: TRBJ1-1; cdr3_nt: TGTGCCAGCAGCCAAGATTTGGCAGGGGAAGGTGGTGAAGCTTTCTTT; cdr3_aa: CASSQDLAGEGGEAFF
v_call: TRBV5-1; clone_size: NA; d_call: TRBD1; j_call: TRBJ2-7; cdr3_nt: TGCGCCAGCAGCTCCGGGACAGCTTCTTACGAGCAGTACTTC; cdr3_aa: CASSSGTASYEQYF
v_call: TRBV7-3; clone_size: NA; d_call: NA; j_call: TRBJ1-1; cdr3_nt: TGTGCCAGCAGCTTAACCCCCGGGGGAACTGAAGCTTTCTTT; cdr3_aa: CASSLTPGGTEAFF
v_call: TRBV2; clone_size: NA; d_call: TRBD1; j_call: TRBJ2-5; cdr3_nt: TGTGCCAGCAGGGACAGGGGTAAACAAGAGACCCAGTACTTC; cdr3_aa: CASRDRGKQETQYF
v_call: TRBV2; clone_size: few; d_call: NA; j_call: TRBJ2-7; cdr3_nt: TGTGCCAGCAGGTTGGACAGCGACTACGAGCAGTACTTC; cdr3_aa: CASRLDSDYEQYF
v_call: TRBV6-5; clone_size: NA; d_call: TRBD1; j_call: TRBJ1-1; cdr3_nt: TGTGCCAGCATCCCGACAGGGGGTGGCACTGAAGCTTTCTTT; cdr3_aa: CASIPTGGGTEAFF
v_call: TRBV7-8; clone_size: NA; d_call: NA; j_call: TRBJ2-1; cdr3_nt: TGTGCCACCCGGGGGGCGCGCAATGAGCAGTTCTTC; cdr3_aa: CATRGARNEQFF
v_call: TRBV7-6; clone_size: NA; d_call: TRBD1; j_call: TRBJ1-1; cdr3_nt: TGTGCCAGCAGCTTAGAAGGGACAGGGGGGAACACTGAAGCTTTCTTT; cdr3_aa: CASSLEGTGGNTEAFF
v_call: TRBV7-8; clone_size: NA; d_call: TRBD2; j_call: TRBJ2-1; cdr3_nt: TGTGCCAGCAGTCGGACTAGCGGGGACGGGTCCTACAATGAGCAGTTCTTC; cdr3_aa: CASSRTSGDGSYNEQFF
v_call: TRBV7-9; clone_size: NA; d_call: TRBD1; j_call: TRBJ1-1; cdr3_nt: TGTGCCAGCAGCTTAGAGCAGGGGGCGAGAGAAGCTTTCTTT; cdr3_aa: CASSLEQGAREAFF
v_call: TRBV5-1; clone_size: NA; d_call: NA; j_call: TRBJ2-7; cdr3_nt: TGCGCCAGCAGCTTGGCTGGGATAGGGAGGGGGGCTTCGCGGGAGCAGTACTTC; cdr3_aa: CASSLAGIGRGASREQYF
v_call: TRBV5-6; clone_size: once; d_call: TRBD1; j_call: TRBJ1-2; cdr3_nt: TGTGCCAGCAGGTTGAGGACAGGGGCAGGGTCGGGCTACACCTTC; cdr3_aa: CASRLRTGAGSGYTF
v_call: TRBV11-1; clone_size: NA; d_call: TRBD1; j_call: TRBJ1-1; cdr3_nt: TGTGCCAGCAGCTTAGGGTGGGGACAGGAAGGAGCTTTCTTT; cdr3_aa: CASSLGWGQEGAFF
v_call: TRBV7-9; clone_size: once; d_call: NA; j_call: TRBJ1-1; cdr3_nt: TGTGCCAGCAGCTTTAGCAGGGAAGCTAAGAACACTGAAGCTTTCTTT; cdr3_aa: CASSFSREAKNTEAFF
v_call: TRBV7-9; clone_size: many; d_call: TRBD2; j_call: TRBJ2-1; cdr3_nt: TGTGCCAGCAGCTTGTTGCGGGGGGGATACAATGAGCAGTTCTTC; cdr3_aa: CASSLLRGGYNEQFF
v_call: TRBV4-3; clone_size: NA; d_call: NA; j_call: TRBJ1-4; cdr3_nt: TGCGCCAGCAGCCAAGTTTACAGCCCAAATGAAAAACTGTTTTTT; cdr3_aa: CASSQVYSPNEKLFF
v_call: TRBV6-5; clone_size: NA; d_call: NA; j_call: TRBJ1-1; cdr3_nt: TGTGCCAGCAGTTACCGATACCAGGGTGAAGCTTTCTTT; cdr3_aa: CASSYRYQGEAFF
v_call: TRBV10-2; clone_size: once; d_call: TRBD1; j_call: TRBJ1-1; cdr3_nt: TGCGCCAGCAGTCAGTGGGGACAGGGAAGTGACACTGAAGCTTTCTTT; cdr3_aa: CASSQWGQGSDTEAFF
v_call: TRBV19; clone_size: NA; d_call: NA; j_call: TRBJ1-1; cdr3_nt: TGTGCCAGTAGTATGACAGCGAACACTGAAGCTTTCTTT; cdr3_aa: CASSMTANTEAFF
v_call: TRBV5-1; clone_size: NA; d_call: TRBD2; j_call: TRBJ2-3; cdr3_nt: TGCGCCAGCAGCCCGACTAGCGGGGTGGCAGATACGCAGTATTTT; cdr3_aa: CASSPTSGVADTQYF
v_call: TRBV2; clone_size: NA; d_call: NA; j_call: TRBJ1-2; cdr3_nt: TGTGCCAGCAGTGTAGACTGGTATGGCTACACCTTC; cdr3_aa: CASSVDWYGYTF
v_call: TRBV6-6; clone_size: NA; d_call: TRBD1; j_call: TRBJ1-1; cdr3_nt: TGTGCCAGCAGCCAGGGGGCTAGTTGGAACACTGAAGCTTTCTTT; cdr3_aa: CASSQGASWNTEAFF
v_call: TRBV2; clone_size: NA; d_call: NA; j_call: TRBJ2-5; cdr3_nt: TGTGCCAGCAACACTATGGGCGGGGTGGAGACCCAGTACTTC; cdr3_aa: CASNTMGGVETQYF
v_call: TRBV9; clone_size: NA; d_call: TRBD2; j_call: TRBJ2-2; cdr3_nt: TGTGCCAGCAGCGTAGGAACCAGCGGGGGGGCCGGGGCCGGGGAGCTGTTTTTT; cdr3_aa: CASSVGTSGGAGAGELFF
v_call: TRBV29-1; clone_size: NA; d_call: TRBD1; j_call: TRBJ1-2; cdr3_nt: TGCAGCGTGAGGGCGGGACAGGGGAACTATGGCTACACCTTC; cdr3_aa: CSVRAGQGNYGYTF
v_call: TRBV6-5; clone_size: NA; d_call: TRBD1; j_call: TRBJ1-1; cdr3_nt: TGTGCCAGCAGTGTACCAGGGGGGAACACTGAAGCTTTCTTT; cdr3_aa: CASSVPGGNTEAFF
v_call: TRBV5-1; clone_size: NA; d_call: NA; j_call: TRBJ1-1; cdr3_nt: TGCGCCAGCAGCTTGGAGGCGGGGAGTAGCACTGAAGCTTTCTTT; cdr3_aa: CASSLEAGSSTEAFF
v_call: TRBV28; clone_size: NA; d_call: NA; j_call: TRBJ1-3; cdr3_nt: TGTGCCAGCAGTTTGGGGGGGCTGTATGGAAACACCATATATTTT; cdr3_aa: CASSLGGLYGNTIYF
v_call: TRBV27; clone_size: NA; d_call: NA; j_call: TRBJ2-2; cdr3_nt: TGTGCCAGCAGTTTATCGCACAATACCGGGGAGCTGTTTTTT; cdr3_aa: CASSLSHNTGELFF
v_call: TRBV7-8; clone_size: NA; d_call: NA; j_call: TRBJ1-6; cdr3_nt: TGTGCCAGCAGCCCAACGAGGAATTCACCCCTCCACTTT; cdr3_aa: CASSPTRNSPLHF
v_call: TRBV2; clone_size: NA; d_call: TRBD2; j_call: TRBJ2-2; cdr3_nt: TGTGCCAGCAGAGCGGGGGGACTCGGGGAGCTGTTTTTT; cdr3_aa: CASRAGGLGELFF
v_call: TRBV4-3; clone_size: few; d_call: NA; j_call: TRBJ2-5; cdr3_nt: TGCGCCAGCAGCCGCATCACTAGCCCCACGGGGGAAGAGACCCAGTACTTC; cdr3_aa: CASSRITSPTGEETQYF
v_call: TRBV14; clone_size: NA; d_call: NA; j_call: TRBJ2-7; cdr3_nt: TGTGCCAGCAGCCAAAGGGGCAGGTACGAGCAGTACTTC; cdr3_aa: CASSQRGRYEQYF
v_call: TRBV29-1; clone_size: NA; d_call: TRBD1; j_call: TRBJ1-2; cdr3_nt: TGCAGCGTTGAAGTCCAACAGGGGGCACCGGGCGGCTACACCTTC; cdr3_aa: CSVEVQQGAPGGYTF
v_call: TRBV7-9; clone_size: NA; d_call: NA; j_call: TRBJ2-7; cdr3_nt: TGTGCCAGCAGCCAGGGGACATCGGGGGAGCAGTACTTC; cdr3_aa: CASSQGTSGEQYF
v_call: TRBV5-8; clone_size: NA; d_call: NA; j_call: TRBJ1-6; cdr3_nt: TGTGCCAGCAGCTGGGGGCGGGTACGCCATAATTCACCCCTCCACTTT; cdr3_aa: CASSWGRVRHNSPLHF
v_call: TRBV29-1; clone_size: few; d_call: NA; j_call: TRBJ2-7; cdr3_nt: TGCAGCGTTGAGGGGCCGGGTTCCTACGAGCAGTACTTC; cdr3_aa: CSVEGPGSYEQYF